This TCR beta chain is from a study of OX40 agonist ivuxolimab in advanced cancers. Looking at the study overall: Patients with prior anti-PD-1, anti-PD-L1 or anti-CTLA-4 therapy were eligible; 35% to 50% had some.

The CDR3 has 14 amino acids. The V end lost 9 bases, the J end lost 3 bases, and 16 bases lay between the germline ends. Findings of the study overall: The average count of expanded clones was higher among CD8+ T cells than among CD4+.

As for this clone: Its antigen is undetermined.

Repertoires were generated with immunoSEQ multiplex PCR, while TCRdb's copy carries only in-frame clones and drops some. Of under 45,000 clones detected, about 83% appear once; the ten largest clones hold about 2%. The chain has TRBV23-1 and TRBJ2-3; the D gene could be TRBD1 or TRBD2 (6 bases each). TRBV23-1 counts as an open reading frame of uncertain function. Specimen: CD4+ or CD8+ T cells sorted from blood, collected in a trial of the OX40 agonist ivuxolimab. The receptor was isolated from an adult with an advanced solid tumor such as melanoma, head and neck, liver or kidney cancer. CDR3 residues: CASGSQGRTDTQYF. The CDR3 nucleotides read TGCGCCAGTGGTTCTCAGGGGAGGACAGATACGCAGTATTTT.